The T cell receptor beta chain under discussion was sequenced for a study of patients and donors after allogeneic stem cell transplantation. This clonotype showed up just a few times. This CDR3 is built from 11 residues. CDR1 is DFQATT, CDR2 SNEGSKA, per germline (reference sequence). The V gene end was trimmed by 5 bases and the J gene end by 8 bases; junction bases not matched to a gene: 2. From the RT-PCR reads, TCRdb called clonotypes with MiXCR, one entry per CDR3 protein. The sample has 400,000 to 500,000 distinct CDR3 sequences, about a sixth seen once. The sequenced material came from blood, either unsorted or a sorted T cell fraction (not recorded which). The chain uses TRBV20-1 and TRBJ2-1; 8 nucleotides match TRBD2. The receptor was isolated from a human donor who was either an allogeneic HSCT recipient or a stem cell or donor lymphocyte infusion donor (not recorded which). It is not recorded whose cells these are; they may come from a transplant donor. The CDR3 is CSARTSYEQFF. In DNA, the CDR3 is TGCAGTGCTCGGACTAGCTATGAGCAGTTCTTC.